Each of the 10 T cell receptor beta chains below was sequenced from the same sample in a study of T-cell memory formation after mild COVID-19 (dated by TCRdb to the early 2020s). The library was built by means of 5' RACE. Sequenced using an Illumina NovaSeq 6000. TCRdb trimmed the raw reads at Q25, called clones with MiXCR and kept productive beta chains. For every CDR3 protein sequence, its rows merge into one entry that carries the most common genes and DNA. Across this sample there are some 150,000 distinct CDR3 sequences, with around 25% seen only once. The top ten constitute roughly 24% of the sample. The specimen was PBMCs or a T cell subset sorted from them (not recorded which). The receptors derive from an adult woman who had mild COVID-19 (a few samples of this study predate the infection). The sample titles of this study are shuffled in the database, so cell type and time point are left out; the donor was told from shared clones.

The J gene is TRBJ1-2, the V gene TRBV5-1; D call uncertain. V was trimmed by 0 bases and J by 4 bases, leaving 16 bases between them. This CDR3 region has 16 residues. Germline-derived CDR1 and CDR2 are SGHRS and YFSETQ. DNA for the CDR3: TGCGCCAGCAGCTTGGACACCCACGGCAGGCCCTATGGCTACACCTTC. Translation: CASSLDTHGRPYGYTF. The full variable domain, in which reference TRBV5-1 and TRBJ1-2 provide the parts outside the CDR3, is KAGVTQTPRYLIKTRGQQVTLSCSPISGHRSVSWYQQTPGQGLQFLFEYFSETQRNKGNFPGRFSGRQFSNSRSEMNVSTLELGDSALYLCASSLDTHGRPYGYTFGSGTRLTVV.

The gene calls are TRBV5-6 and TRBJ2-1, with unresolved D. The CDR3 consists of 14 residues. Per the germline V gene, CDR1 is SGHDT and CDR2 is YYEEEE. Trimming took off 1 base at V and 5 bases at J, with 10 bases between the two ends. In DNA form, the CDR3 reads TGTGCCAGCAGCTTGTGGGTCGGAAACAATGAGCAGTTCTTC. The encoded protein is CASSLWVGNNEQFF.

The count of this clonotype is one. The rearrangement uses TRBV10-3 and TRBJ2-7; a weak D match, TRBD2 (6 bases). Looked up from germline, CDR1 is ENHRY and CDR2 is SYGVKD. The ends were cut back, 6 bases at V and 4 bases at J, with 7 bases in the middle. CDR3 size: 11 residues. DNA for the CDR3: TGTGCCATCAGGGAGGGATACGAGCAGTACTTC. Translating gives CAIREGYEQYF.

In its sample, this clonotype was seen a few times. This chain links TRBV6-2 or TRBV6-3 with TRBJ2-7, with TRBD2 identical over 7 bases. The V gene's germline CDR1 is MNHEY and CDR2 SVGEGT. This CDR3 contains 14 residues. Trimming at V came to 4 bases and at J to 2 bases, leaving 5 bases not matched to a gene. DNA for the CDR3: TGTGCCAGCAGTTGGCCGCGGGAGCCCTACGAGCAGTACTTC. It specifies CASSWPREPYEQYF.

CDR3 DNA: TGTGCCTGGAGAGCCAAGGATAGGGGTCGAGCTTTCTTT. This translates into CAWRAKDRGRAFF. The rearrangement uses TRBV30 and TRBJ1-1, with a possible D match to TRBD1 (5 bases). The ends were cut back, 3 bases at V and 10 bases at J, with 18 bases in the middle. Germline V gene data show CDR1 as GTSNPN and CDR2 as SVGIG (reference sequence). This CDR3 has 13 amino acids.

This clonotype occurred a few times. The chain joins TRBV5-6 to TRBJ2-1, with 13 bases aligning to TRBD2. Per germline, CDR1 SGHDT and CDR2 YYEEEE. Germline trimming cut 4 bases from V and 3 bases from J; bases unmatched to any gene: 1. This CDR3 comprises 15 residues. CDR3 residues: CASSRTSGGYNEQFF. CDR3 sequence (DNA): TGTGCCAGCAGCCGGACTAGCGGGGGCTACAATGAGCAGTTCTTC.

There are many counts of this clonotype. The V and J genes are TRBV2 and TRBJ2-3; D not certain. Germline V CDR1 and CDR2: SNHLY, FYNNEI. This CDR3 is 13 amino acids long. The ends were cut back, 3 bases at V and 2 bases at J, with 6 bases in the middle. The CDR3 loop is CASSDTYTDTQYF. For the CDR3, the DNA is TGTGCCAGCAGTGATACCTACACAGATACGCAGTATTTT.

This clonotype was seen a handful of times. This rearrangement joins TRBV4-1 to TRBJ2-1; D possibly corresponds to TRBD2 (7 bases). CDR1 MGHRA and CDR2 YSYEKL come from the germline V gene. The CDR3 sequence is 17 residues long. V was shortened by 3 bases and J by 6 bases, with 21 bases between the two germline ends. Here the CDR3 reads CASSQHPRGGGLNEQFF. The CDR3 DNA follows: TGCGCCAGCAGCCAGCACCCTAGGGGGGGGGGGCTCAATGAGCAGTTCTTC.

J is TRBJ2-7 and V is TRBV30; the D call may be TRBD1 or TRBD2 (6 bases each). With 0 bases removed from V and 7 bases from J, the gap between germline ends came to 16 bases. CDR3 length equals 14 residues. CDR1 and CDR2 from the germline V gene are GTSNPN and SVGIG (reference sequence). CDR3 sequence: CAWSVGPGANEQYF. CDR3 nucleotides: TGTGCCTGGAGTGTTGGGCCGGGGGCGAATGAGCAGTACTTC.

The chain links TRBV15 to TRBJ2-1; D may be TRBD1 (6 bases). Germline values: CDR1 LNHNV, CDR2 YYDKDF (reference sequence). The CDR3 is made up of 16 amino acids. The ends were cut back, 2 bases at V and 5 bases at J, with 16 bases in the middle. CDR3 in amino acids: CATSRTRGLADNEQFF. The CDR3 bases are TGTGCCACCAGCAGAACCAGGGGTCTAGCAGACAATGAGCAGTTCTTC.